Given below is one T cell receptor (beta chain) in context. Its specificity is not known. The sample originates from a study of a mutant IDH1 vaccine in newly diagnosed glioma. Study-level information: Patients in the study were vaccinated eight times, receiving shots in weeks 1, 3, 5, 7, 11, 15, 19 and 23.

Germline V lookup: CDR1 SGHTA, CDR2 FQGNSA. The J segment lost 7 bases and the V segment lost 1 base, leaving 4 bases of the junction unmatched. There are 14 residues in the CDR3. Profiling relied on immunoSEQ multiplex PCR, and the TCRdb table lists in-frame clones only, not all of them. The data contain 70,000 to 100,000 clones, roughly 91% of them singletons. Specified time point: week 5, during vaccination. The investigators gave 300 ug of mutant IDH1 20-mer peptide in each vaccine dose, together with topical imiquimod. The origin of this receptor is a woman between 50 and 59 years old with glioma. The sequences come from PBMCs, collected from a glioma patient whose treatment included an IDH1 peptide vaccine. This rearrangement joins TRBV7-2 to TRBJ1-1, with 9 bases fitting TRBD1. The CDR3 region is CASSLGGGQGEAFF. CDR3 DNA: TGTGCCAGCAGCTTAGGGGGGGGACAGGGTGAAGCTTTCTTT.